This T cell receptor (beta chain) was captured in a study of beta chain bispecific antibodies for T cell cancers. Overall study results and limits: In these mixed samples, most targeted TRBV reads derived from the leukemia cell line.

Trimming cost V 6 bases and J 5 bases; bases outside gene matches: 7. CDR1 is MNHEY and CDR2 is SVGAGI in the germline V gene. This CDR3 comprises 14 residues. This clonotype was detected many times. Antigen specificity is unknown. A single record per CDR3 protein comes from TCRdb applying MiXCR to the 5' RACE reads. This table holds some 9,000 distinct CDR3 sequences, about 2% found once. Expansion lasted 2 to 4 days, with either anti-CD3 antibody OKT3 or CD3/CD28 beads. Specimen: T cells from a healthy donor cultured with Jurkat leukemia cells, collected from a culture containing an anti-CD19 bispecific antibody. This rearrangement joins TRBV6-5 to TRBJ1-1, with 9 bases identical to TRBD1. The source is a human donor in good health. Some clones in this sample may be carry-over from other donors' samples. The CDR3 spells CASSRRTGETEAFF. CDR3 nucleotides: TGTGCCAGCAGCCGCCGGACAGGGGAGACTGAAGCTTTCTTT.